This passage covers 6 T cell receptor beta chains from one sample sequenced in a study of a mutant IDH1 vaccine in newly diagnosed glioma. The sample's time point: week 5, during vaccination. What each vaccine dose contained was 300 ug of mutant IDH1 20-mer peptide, accompanied by topical imiquimod. Their cognate antigens are unknown. Libraries were prepared by immunoSEQ multiplex PCR; TCRdb keeps only in-frame clonotypes and omits some of them. The table includes roughly 62,000 clones, 80% to 90% detected once. Sequencing used PBMCs, obtained from a glioma patient whose treatment included an IDH1 peptide vaccine. All receptors come from a woman in her 50s with glioma.

This clone was observed once. V usage is TRBV6-5 and J usage is TRBJ2-3, with TRBD2 as a possible D gene (6 bases). Between the trimmed V and J ends, which lost 4 bases and 0 bases, there was a span of 14 bases. This CDR3 comprises 16 residues. Germline V gene lookup returns CDR1 MNHEY and CDR2 SVGAGI. The CDR3 region is CASSSMMRGSTDTQYF. The CDR3 DNA follows: TGTGCCAGCAGTTCTATGATGCGGGGCAGCACAGATACGCAGTATTTT.

The genes are TRBV7-2 and TRBJ2-5; the match to TRBD1 covers 10 bases. The CDR3 contains 15 residues. Losses at the gene ends were 2 bases for V and 2 bases for J; bases not matched to a gene: 2. The germline V gene has CDR1 SGHTA and CDR2 FQGNSA. CDR3 sequence reads: CASSLRTGGQETQYF. The CDR3 coding sequence is TGTGCCAGCAGCTTACGGACAGGGGGTCAAGAGACCCAGTACTTC.

The chain employs TRBV30 and TRBJ2-7, with D perhaps matching TRBD1 (6 bases). Germline values: CDR1 GTSNPN, CDR2 SVGIG (reference sequence). Trimming cost V 0 bases and J 2 bases, with 23 bases left between them. The CDR3 runs 18 residues. This CDR3 is CAWSVFLLSGGLPYEQYF. CDR3 coding DNA: TGTGCCTGGAGTGTGTTTTTGTTGAGTGGGGGCCTACCCTACGAGCAGTACTTC.

This chain joins TRBV6-5 and TRBJ2-7; D call uncertain. This CDR3 is 14 amino acids long. The V end lost 8 bases, the J end lost 0 bases, and 14 bases lay between the germline ends. Germline CDR1 MNHEY, CDR2 SVGAGI. CDR3 coding DNA: TGTGCCAGCCAAGAAGGGCTCGGCTCCTACGAGCAGTACTTC. Amino acid sequence: CASQEGLGSYEQYF.

The V call is TRBV19, the J call TRBJ1-1, with D unclear. The CDR3 length is 13 residues. Deletions cut 5 bases from V and 4 bases from J, with 11 bases between. Per germline, CDR1 LNHDA and CDR2 SQIVND (reference sequence). The CDR3 protein is CASSPSLSTEAFF. In nucleotides, the CDR3 is TGTGCCAGTAGTCCCAGCCTGAGCACTGAAGCTTTCTTT.

The genes are TRBV28 and TRBJ1-5; 7 bases line up with TRBD1. In germline, CDR1 is MDHEN, CDR2 SYDVKM. V was clipped by 6 bases and J by 1 base; unmatched bases: 15. The CDR3 sequence is 18 residues long. The CDR3, as DNA: TGTGCCAGCAGACAAACGAAGGGGGCACCGAGGAGCAATCAGCCCCAGCATTTT. Its translation: CASRQTKGAPRSNQPQHF.